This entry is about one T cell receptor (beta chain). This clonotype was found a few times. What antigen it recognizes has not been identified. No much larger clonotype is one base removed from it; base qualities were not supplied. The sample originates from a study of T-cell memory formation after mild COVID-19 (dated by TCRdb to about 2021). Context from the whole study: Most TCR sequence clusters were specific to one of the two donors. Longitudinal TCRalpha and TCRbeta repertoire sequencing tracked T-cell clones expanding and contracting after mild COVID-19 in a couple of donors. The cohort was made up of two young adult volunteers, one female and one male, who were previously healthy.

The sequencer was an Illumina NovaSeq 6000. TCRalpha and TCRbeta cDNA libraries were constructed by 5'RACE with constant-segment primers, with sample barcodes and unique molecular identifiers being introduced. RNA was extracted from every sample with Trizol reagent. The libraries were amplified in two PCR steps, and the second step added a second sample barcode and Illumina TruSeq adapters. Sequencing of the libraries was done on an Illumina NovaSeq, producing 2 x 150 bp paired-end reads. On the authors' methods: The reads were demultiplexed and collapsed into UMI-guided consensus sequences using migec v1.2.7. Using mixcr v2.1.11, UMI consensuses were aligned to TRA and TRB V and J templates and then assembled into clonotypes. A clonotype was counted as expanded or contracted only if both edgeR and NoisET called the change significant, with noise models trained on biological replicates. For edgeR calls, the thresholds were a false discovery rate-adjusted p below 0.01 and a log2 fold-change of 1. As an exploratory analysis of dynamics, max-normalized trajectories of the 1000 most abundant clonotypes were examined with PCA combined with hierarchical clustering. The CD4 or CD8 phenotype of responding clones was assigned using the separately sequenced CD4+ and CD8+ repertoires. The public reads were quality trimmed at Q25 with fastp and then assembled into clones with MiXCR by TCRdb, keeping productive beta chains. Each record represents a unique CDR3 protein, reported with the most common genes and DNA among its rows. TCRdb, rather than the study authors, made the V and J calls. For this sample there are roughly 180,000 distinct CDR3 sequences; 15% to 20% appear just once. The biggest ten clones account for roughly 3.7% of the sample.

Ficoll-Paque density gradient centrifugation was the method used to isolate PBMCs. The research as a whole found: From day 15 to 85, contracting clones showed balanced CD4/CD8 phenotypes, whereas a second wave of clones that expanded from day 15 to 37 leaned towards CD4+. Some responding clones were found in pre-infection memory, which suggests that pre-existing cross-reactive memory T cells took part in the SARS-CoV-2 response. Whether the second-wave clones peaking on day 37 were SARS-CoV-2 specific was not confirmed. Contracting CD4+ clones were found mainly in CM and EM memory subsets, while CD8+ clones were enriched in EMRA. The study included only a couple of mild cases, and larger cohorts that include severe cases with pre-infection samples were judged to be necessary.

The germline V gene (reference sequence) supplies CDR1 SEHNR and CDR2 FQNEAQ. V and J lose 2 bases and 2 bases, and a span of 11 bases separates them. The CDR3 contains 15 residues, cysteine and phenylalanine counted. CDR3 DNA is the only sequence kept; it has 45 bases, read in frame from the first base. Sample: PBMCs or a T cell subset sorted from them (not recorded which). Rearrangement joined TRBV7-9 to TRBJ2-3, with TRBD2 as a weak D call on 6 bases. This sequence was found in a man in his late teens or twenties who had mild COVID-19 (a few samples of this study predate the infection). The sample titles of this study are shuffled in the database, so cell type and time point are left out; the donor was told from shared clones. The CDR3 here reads CASSLLLANTDTQYF. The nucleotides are TGTGCCAGCAGCTTACTTCTAGCGAACACAGATACGCAGTATTTT. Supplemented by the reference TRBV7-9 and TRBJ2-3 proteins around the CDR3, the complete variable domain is DTGVSQNPRHKITKRGQNVTFRCDPISEHNRLYWYRQTLGQGPEFLTYFQNEAQLEKSRLLSDRFSAERPKGSFSTLEIQRTEQGDSAMYLCASSLLLANTDTQYFGPGTRLTVL.